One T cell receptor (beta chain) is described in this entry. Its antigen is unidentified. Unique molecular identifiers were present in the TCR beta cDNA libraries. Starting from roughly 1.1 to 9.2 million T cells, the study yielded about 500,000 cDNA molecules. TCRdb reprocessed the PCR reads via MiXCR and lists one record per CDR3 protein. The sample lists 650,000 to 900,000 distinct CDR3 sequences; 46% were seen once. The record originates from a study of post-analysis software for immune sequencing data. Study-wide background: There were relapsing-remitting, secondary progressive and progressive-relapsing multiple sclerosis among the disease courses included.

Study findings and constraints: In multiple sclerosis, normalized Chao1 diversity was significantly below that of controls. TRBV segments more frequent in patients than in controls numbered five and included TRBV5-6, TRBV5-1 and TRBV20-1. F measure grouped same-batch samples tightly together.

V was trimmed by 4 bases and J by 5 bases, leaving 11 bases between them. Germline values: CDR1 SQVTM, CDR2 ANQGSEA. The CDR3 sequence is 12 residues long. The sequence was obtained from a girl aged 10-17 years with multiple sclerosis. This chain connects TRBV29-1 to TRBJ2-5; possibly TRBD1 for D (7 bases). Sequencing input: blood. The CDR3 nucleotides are TGCAGCGTTGGTTCAGGGGGGGAGACCCAGTACTTC. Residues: CSVGSGGETQYF.